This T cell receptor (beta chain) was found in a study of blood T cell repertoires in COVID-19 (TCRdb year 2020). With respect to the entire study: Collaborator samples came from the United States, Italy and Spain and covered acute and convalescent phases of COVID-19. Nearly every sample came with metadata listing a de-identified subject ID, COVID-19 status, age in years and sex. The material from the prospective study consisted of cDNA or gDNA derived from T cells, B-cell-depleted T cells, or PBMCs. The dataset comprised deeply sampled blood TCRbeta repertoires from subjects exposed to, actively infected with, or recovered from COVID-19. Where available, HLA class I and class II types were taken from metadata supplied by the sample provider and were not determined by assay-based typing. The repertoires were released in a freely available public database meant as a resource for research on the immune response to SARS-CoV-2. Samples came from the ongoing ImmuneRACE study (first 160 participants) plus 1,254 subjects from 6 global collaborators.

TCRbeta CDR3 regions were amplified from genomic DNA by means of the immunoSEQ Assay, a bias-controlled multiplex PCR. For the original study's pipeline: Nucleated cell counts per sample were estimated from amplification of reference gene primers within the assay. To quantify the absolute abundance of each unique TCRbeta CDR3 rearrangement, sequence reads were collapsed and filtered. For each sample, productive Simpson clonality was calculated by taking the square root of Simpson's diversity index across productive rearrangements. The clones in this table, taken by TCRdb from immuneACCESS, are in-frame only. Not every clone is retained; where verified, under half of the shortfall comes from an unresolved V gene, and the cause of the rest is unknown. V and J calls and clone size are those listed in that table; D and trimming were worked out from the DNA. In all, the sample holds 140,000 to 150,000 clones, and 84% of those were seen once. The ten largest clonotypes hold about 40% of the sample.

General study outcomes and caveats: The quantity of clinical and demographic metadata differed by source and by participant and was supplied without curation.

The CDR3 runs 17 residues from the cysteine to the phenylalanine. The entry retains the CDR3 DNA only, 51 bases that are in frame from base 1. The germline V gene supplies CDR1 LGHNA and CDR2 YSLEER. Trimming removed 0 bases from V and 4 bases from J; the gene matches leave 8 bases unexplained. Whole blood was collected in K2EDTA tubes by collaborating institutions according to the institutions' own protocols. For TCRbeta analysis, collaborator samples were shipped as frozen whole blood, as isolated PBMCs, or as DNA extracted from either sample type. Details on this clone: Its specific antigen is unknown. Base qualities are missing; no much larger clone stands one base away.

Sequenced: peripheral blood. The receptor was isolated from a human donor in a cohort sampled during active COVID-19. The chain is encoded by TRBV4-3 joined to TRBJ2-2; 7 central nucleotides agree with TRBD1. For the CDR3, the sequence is CASSQEVTGKGTGELFF. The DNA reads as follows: TGCGCCAGCAGCCAAGAAGTGACAGGGAAGGGCACCGGGGAGCTGTTTTTT.